This T cell receptor (beta chain) originates from a study of blood T cells in healthy people across ages. Points from the study as a whole: It was not possible, with unsorted PBMCs, to conclusively compare naive and antigen-experienced cells.

Looked up from germline, CDR1 is KGHDR and CDR2 is SFDVKD. The CDR3 has 16 residues. The authors ran a second PCR of about 6 to 11 cycles using a sample-barcoded 5' primer and a J-beta primer mix. TCRdb re-derived calls from the 5' RACE reads in MiXCR, one entry per CDR3 protein. The data hold approximately 670,000 distinct CDR3 sequences, with about 43% observed a single time. Notes on this clonotype: Its target is unknown.

Sequencing was carried out using blood. The genes are TRBV24-1 and TRBJ2-1; TRBD1 matches at 8 bases. The end of the DNA aligns better with TRBJ2-7, so the J call may be wrong. The sequence was obtained from a man at least 80 years old in good health. The CDR3 DNA follows: TGTGCCACCAGTGATTGGGACAGGTCCCCCTACAATGAGCAGTACTTC. This translates into CATSDWDRSPYNEQYF.